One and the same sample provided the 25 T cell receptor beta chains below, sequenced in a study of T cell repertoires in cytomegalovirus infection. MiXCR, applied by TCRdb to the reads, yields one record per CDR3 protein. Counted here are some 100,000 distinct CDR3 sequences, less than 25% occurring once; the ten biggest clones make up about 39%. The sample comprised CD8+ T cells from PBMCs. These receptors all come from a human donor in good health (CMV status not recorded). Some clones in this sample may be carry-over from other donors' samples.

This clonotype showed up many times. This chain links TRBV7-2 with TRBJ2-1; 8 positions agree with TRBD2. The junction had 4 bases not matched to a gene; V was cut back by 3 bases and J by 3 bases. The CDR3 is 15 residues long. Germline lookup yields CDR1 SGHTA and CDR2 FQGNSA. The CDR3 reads CASSLGLVYYNEQFF. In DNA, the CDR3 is TGTGCCAGCAGCTTGGGACTAGTTTACTACAATGAGCAGTTCTTC.

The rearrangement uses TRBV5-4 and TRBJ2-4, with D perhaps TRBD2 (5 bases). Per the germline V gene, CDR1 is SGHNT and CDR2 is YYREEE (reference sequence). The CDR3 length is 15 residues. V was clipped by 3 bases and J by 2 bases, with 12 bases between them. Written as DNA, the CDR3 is TGTGCCAGCAGCTCCGCCGTCGGGACCAAAAACATTCAGTACTTC. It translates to CASSSAVGTKNIQYF.

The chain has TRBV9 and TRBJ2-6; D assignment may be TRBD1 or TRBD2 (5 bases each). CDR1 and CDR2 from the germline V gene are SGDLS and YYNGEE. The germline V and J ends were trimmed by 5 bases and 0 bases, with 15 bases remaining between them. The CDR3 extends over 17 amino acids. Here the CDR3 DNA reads TGTGCCAGCAGTATACTCCGGGACCTCTCTGGGGCCAACGTCCTGACTTTC. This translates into CASSILRDLSGANVLTF.

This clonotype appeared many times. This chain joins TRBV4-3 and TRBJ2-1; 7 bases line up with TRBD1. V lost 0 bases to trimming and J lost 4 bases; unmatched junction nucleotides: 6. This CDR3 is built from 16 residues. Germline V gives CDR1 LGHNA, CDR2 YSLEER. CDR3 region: CASSQDYRGRYNEQFF. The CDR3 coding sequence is TGCGCCAGCAGCCAAGATTACAGGGGCCGGTACAATGAGCAGTTCTTC.

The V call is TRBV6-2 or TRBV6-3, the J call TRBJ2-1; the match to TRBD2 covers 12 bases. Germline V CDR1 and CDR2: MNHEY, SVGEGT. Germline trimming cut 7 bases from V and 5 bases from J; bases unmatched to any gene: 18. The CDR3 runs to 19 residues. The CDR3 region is CASTYKASGRALLNNEQFF. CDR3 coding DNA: TGTGCCAGCACCTACAAGGCTAGCGGGAGGGCCCTTCTTAACAATGAGCAGTTCTTC.

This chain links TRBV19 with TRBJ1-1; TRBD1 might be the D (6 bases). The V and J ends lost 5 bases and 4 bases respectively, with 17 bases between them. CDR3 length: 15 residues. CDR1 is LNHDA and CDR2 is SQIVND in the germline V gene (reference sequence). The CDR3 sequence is CASSPTGFSGTEAFF. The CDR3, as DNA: TGTGCCAGTAGTCCTACAGGGTTTTCGGGCACTGAAGCTTTCTTT.

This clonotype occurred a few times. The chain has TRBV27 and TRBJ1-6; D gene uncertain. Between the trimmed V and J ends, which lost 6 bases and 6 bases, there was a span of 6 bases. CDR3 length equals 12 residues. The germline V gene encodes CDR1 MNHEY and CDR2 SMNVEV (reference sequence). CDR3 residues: CASRMGNSPLHF. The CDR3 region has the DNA TGTGCCAGCAGGATGGGTAATTCACCCCTCCACTTT.

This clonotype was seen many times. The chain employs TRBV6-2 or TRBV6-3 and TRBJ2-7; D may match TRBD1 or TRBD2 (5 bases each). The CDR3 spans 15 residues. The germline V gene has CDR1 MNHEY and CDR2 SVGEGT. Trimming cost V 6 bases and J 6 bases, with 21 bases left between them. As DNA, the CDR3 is TGTGCCAGCAGGGAAGGACCGGGACCGGACTTCGAGCAGTACTTC. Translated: CASREGPGPDFEQYF.

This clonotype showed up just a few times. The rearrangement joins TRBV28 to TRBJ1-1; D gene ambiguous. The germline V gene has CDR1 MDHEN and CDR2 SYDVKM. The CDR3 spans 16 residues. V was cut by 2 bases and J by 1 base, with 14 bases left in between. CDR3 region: CASSLRGRPPNTEAFF. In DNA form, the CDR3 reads TGTGCCAGCAGTTTACGTGGCAGGCCCCCGAACACTGAAGCTTTCTTT.

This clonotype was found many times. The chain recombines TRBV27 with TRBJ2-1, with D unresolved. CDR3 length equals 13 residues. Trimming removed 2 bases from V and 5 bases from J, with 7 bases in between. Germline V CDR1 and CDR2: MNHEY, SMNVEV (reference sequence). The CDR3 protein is CASSLTRNNEQFF. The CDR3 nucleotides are TGTGCCAGCAGTTTAACGAGAAACAATGAGCAGTTCTTC.

The CDR3 loop is CASSSHPTGGALETQYF. CDR3 coding DNA: TGTGCCAGCAGCTCGCACCCGACAGGGGGCGCTCTGGAGACCCAGTACTTC. V gene TRBV5-4 combines with J gene TRBJ2-5; 10 positions match TRBD1. In germline, CDR1 is SGHNT, CDR2 YYREEE (reference sequence). J lost 5 bases, V lost 3 bases, and 13 bases had no gene match. The CDR3 is made up of 17 amino acids.

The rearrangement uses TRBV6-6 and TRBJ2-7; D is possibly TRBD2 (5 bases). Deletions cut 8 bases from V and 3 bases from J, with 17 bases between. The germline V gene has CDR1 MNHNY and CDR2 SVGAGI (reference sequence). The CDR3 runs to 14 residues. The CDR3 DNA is TGTGCCAGCCGGCCCCCAGCGGCTATCTACGAGCAGTACTTC. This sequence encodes CASRPPAAIYEQYF.

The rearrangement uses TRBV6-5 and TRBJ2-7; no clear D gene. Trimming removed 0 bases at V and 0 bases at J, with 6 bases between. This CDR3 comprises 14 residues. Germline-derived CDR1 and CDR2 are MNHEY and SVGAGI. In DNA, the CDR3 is TGTGCCAGCAGTTACTCGGCGGACTCCTACGAGCAGTACTTC. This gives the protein CASSYSADSYEQYF.

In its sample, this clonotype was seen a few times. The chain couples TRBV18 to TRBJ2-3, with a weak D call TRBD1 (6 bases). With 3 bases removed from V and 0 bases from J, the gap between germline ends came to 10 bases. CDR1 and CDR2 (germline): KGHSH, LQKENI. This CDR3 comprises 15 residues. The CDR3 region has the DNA TGTGCCAGCTCACCTCCGGGACACAGCACAGATACGCAGTATTTT. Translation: CASSPPGHSTDTQYF.

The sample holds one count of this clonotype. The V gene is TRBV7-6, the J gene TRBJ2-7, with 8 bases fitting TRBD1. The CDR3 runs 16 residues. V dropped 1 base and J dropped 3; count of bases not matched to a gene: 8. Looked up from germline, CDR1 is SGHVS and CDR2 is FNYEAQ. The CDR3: CASSLGGGQVGYEQYF. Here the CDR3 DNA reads TGTGCCAGCAGCTTAGGTGGGGGACAGGTGGGCTACGAGCAGTACTTC.

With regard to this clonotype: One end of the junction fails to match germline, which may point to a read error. CDR3 coding DNA: TGTGCCACCAGTGAGAGGCTAAGGACTAGCGGGACATACAATGAGCAGTCCTTC. As protein: CATSERLRTSGTYNEQSF. V is TRBV24-1 and J is TRBJ2-1; 12 bases fit TRBD2. CDR1 is KGHDR and CDR2 is SFDVKD in the germline V gene. This CDR3 region has 18 residues.

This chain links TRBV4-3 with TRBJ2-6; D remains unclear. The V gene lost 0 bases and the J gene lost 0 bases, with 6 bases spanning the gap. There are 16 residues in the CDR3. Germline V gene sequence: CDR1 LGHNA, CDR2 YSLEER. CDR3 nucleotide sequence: TGCGCCAGCAGCCAAGAGGGTTTCTCTGGGGCCAACGTCCTGACTTTC. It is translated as CASSQEGFSGANVLTF.

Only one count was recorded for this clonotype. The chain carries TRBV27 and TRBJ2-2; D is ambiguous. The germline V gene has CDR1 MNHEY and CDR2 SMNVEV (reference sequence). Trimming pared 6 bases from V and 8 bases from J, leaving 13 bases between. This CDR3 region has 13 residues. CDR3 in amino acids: CASSLVNRGELFF. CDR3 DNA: TGTGCCAGCAGCCTAGTAAACCGGGGGGAGCTGTTTTTT.

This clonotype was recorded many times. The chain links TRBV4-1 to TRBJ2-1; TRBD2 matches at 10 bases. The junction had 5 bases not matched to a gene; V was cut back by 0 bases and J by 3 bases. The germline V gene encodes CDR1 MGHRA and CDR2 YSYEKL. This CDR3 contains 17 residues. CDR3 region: CASSQEFGLADYNEQFF. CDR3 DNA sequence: TGCGCCAGCAGCCAAGAATTTGGACTAGCGGACTACAATGAGCAGTTCTTC.

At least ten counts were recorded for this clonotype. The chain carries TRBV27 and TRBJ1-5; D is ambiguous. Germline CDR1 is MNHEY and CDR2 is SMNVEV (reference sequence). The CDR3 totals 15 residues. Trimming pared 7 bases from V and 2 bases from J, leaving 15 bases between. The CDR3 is CASKRAGGGNQPQHF. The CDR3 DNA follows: TGTGCCAGCAAGAGGGCCGGCGGGGGCAATCAGCCCCAGCATTTT.

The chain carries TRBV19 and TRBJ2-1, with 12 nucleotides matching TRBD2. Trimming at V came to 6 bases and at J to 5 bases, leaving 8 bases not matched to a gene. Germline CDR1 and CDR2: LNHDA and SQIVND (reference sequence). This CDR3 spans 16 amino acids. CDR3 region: CASSILAGGPDNEQFF. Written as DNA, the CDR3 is TGTGCCAGTAGCATTCTAGCGGGAGGGCCTGACAATGAGCAGTTCTTC. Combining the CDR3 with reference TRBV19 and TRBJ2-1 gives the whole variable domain DGGITQSPKYLFRKEGQNVTLSCEQNLNHDAMYWYRQDPGQGLRLIYYSQIVNDFQKGDIAEGYSVSREKKESFPLTVTSAQKNPTAFYLCASSILAGGPDNEQFFGPGTRLTVL.

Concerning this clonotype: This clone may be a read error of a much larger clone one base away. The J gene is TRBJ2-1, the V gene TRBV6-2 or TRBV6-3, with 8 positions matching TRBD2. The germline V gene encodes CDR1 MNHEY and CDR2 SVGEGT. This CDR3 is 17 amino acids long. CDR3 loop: CASNYLAVGLGANEQFF. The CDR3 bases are TGTGCCAGCAATTACTTAGCCGTGGGACTAGGGGCCAATGAGCAGTTCTTC.

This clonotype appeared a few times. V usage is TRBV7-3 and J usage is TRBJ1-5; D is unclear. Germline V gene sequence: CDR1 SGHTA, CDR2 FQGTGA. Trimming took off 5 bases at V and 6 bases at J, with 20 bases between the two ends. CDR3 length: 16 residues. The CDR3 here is CASSPQDRVGLQPQHF. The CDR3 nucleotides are TGTGCCAGCAGCCCCCAGGATAGGGTAGGGCTTCAGCCCCAGCATTTT. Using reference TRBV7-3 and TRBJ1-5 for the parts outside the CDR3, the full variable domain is GAGVSQTPSNKVTEKGKYVELRCDPISGHTALYWYRQSLGQGPEFLIYFQGTGAADDSGLPNDRFFAVRPEGSVSTLKIQRTERGDSAVYLCASSPQDRVGLQPQHFGDGTRLSIL.

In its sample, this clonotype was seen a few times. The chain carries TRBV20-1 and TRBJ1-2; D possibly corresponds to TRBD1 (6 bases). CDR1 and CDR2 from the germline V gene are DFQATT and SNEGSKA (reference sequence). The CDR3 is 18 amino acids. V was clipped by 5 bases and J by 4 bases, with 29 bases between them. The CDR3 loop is CSAPNRELQPHPLYGYTF. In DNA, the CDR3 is TGCAGTGCTCCGAACAGGGAGCTCCAACCTCACCCCCTCTATGGCTACACCTTC.

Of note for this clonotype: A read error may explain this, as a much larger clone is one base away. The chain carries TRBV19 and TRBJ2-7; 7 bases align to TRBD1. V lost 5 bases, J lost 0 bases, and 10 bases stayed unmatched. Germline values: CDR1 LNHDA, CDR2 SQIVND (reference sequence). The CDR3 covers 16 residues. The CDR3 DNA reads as TGTGCCAGTAGTGCACCCACCGGGACAGCCTCCTACGAGCAGTACTTC. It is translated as CASSAPTGTASYEQYF.